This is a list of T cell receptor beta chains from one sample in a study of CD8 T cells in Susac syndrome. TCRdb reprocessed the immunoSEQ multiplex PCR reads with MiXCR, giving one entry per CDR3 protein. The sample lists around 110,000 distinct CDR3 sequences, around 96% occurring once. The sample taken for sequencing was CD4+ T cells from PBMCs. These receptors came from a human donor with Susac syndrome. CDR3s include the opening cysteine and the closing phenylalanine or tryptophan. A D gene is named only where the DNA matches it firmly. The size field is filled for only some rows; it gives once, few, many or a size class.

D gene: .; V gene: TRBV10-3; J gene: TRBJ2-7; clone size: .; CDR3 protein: CAISPGPNYEQYF; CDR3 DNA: TGTGCCATCAGCCCGGGACCGAACTACGAGCAGTACTTC
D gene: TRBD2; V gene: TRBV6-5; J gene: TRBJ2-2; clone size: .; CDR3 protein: CASSYLGGIAGELFF; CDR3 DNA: TGTGCCAGCAGTTACTTGGGGGGGATAGCCGGGGAGCTGTTTTTT
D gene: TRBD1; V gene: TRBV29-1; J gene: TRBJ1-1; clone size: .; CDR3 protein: CSGHRGRRTEAFF; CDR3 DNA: TGCAGCGGCCACAGGGGAAGGAGGACTGAAGCTTTCTTT
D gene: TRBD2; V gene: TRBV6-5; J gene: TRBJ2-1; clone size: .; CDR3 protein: CASSVTGTSHNEQFF; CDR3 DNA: TGTGCCAGCAGTGTTACCGGGACTAGTCACAATGAGCAGTTCTTC
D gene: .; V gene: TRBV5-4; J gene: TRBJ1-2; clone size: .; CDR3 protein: CASSLAGTNNPYGYTF; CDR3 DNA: TGTGCCAGCAGCTTGGCCGGGACGAACAACCCCTATGGCTACACCTTC
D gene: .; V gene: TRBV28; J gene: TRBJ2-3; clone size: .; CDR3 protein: CASSSTSTDTQYF; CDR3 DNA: TGTGCCAGCAGTTCTACTAGCACAGATACGCAGTATTTT
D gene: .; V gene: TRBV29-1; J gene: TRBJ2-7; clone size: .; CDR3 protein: CSVRRQSGSSYEQYF; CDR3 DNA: TGCAGCGTCCGCAGGCAATCAGGAAGCTCCTACGAGCAGTACTTC
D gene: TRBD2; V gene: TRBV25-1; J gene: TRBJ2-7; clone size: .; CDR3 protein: CASSPGLAGGRYEQYF; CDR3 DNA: TGTGCCAGCAGTCCGGGACTAGCGGGAGGCCGCTACGAGCAGTACTTC
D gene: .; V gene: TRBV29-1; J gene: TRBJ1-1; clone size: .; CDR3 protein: CSVASNTEAFF; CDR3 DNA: TGCAGCGTTGCATCGAACACTGAAGCTTTCTTT
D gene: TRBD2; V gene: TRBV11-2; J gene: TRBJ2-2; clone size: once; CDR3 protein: CASSSGLVNTGELFF; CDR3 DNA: TGTGCCAGCAGCTCGGGACTAGTCAACACCGGGGAGCTGTTTTTT
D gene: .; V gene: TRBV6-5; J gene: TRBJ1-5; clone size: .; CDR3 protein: CASSYSSVSNQPQHF; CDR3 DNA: TGTGCCAGCAGTTACTCATCGGTGAGCAATCAGCCCCAGCATTTT
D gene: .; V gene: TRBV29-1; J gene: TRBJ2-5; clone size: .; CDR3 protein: CSVSRTDQETQYF; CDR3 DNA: TGCAGCGTTAGCCGGACGGATCAAGAGACCCAGTACTTC
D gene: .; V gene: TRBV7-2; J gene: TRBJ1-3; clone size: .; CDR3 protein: CASSLVGHPGNTIYF; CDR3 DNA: TGTGCCAGCAGCTTAGTCGGACACCCTGGAAACACCATATATTTT
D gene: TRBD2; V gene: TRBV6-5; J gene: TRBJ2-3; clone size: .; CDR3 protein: CASRLAVSADTQYF; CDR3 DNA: TGTGCCAGCAGGCTAGCGGTTAGCGCAGATACGCAGTATTTT
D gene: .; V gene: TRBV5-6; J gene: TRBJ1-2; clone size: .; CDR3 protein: CASSSTDNYGYTF; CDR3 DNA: TGTGCCAGCAGCTCGACAGATAACTATGGCTACACCTTC
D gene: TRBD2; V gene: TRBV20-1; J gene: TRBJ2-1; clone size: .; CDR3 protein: CSASRTSGRYPLDEQFF; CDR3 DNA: TGCAGTGCTAGTCGCACTAGCGGGAGGTATCCCCTTGATGAGCAGTTCTTC
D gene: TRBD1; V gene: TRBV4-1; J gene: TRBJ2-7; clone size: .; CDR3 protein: CASSQEWTGITPYEQYF; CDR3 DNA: TGCGCCAGCAGCCAAGAATGGACAGGCATTACCCCCTACGAGCAGTACTTC
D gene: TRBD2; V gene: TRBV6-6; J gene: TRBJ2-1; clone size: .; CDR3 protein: CASSPRGLAGNEQFF; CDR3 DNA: TGTGCCAGCAGCCCCCGGGGCCTAGCGGGGAATGAGCAGTTCTTC
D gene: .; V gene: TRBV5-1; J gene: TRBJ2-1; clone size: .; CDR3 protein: CASSTTTGGGLYNEQFF; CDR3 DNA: TGCGCCAGCAGCACTACGACAGGTGGGGGACTATACAATGAGCAGTTCTTC
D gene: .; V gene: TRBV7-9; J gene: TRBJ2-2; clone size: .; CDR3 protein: CASSFRSQGSGNTGELFF; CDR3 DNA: TGTGCCAGCAGCTTTAGGTCCCAGGGGTCCGGGAACACCGGGGAGCTGTTTTTT
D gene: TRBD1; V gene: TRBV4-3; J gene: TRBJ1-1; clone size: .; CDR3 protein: CASSQQGDTEAFF; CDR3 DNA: TGCGCCAGCAGCCAACAGGGGGACACTGAAGCTTTCTTT
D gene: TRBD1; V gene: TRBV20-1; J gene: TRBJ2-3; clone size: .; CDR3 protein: CSANRDRVPTDTQYF; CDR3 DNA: TGCAGTGCTAACCGGGACAGGGTGCCCACAGATACGCAGTATTTT
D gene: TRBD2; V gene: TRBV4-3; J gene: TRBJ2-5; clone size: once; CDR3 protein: CASSQRLAGGETQYF; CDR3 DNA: TGCGCCAGCAGCCAAAGACTAGCGGGAGGAGAGACCCAGTACTTC
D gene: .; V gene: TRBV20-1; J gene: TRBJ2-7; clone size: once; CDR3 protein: CSARDLTDSYEQYF; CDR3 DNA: TGCAGTGCTAGAGATCTGACAGACTCCTACGAGCAGTACTTC
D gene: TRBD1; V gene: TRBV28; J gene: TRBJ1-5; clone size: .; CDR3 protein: CASRRTGSNQPQHF; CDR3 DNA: TGTGCCAGCAGACGGACAGGGAGCAATCAGCCCCAGCATTTT
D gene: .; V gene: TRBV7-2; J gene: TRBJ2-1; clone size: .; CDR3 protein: CASSPRQTYNEQFF; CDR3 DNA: TGTGCCAGCAGTCCCAGACAGACTTACAATGAGCAGTTCTTC
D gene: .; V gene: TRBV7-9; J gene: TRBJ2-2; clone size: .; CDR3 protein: CASSLVGRNTGELFF; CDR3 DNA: TGTGCCAGCAGCTTAGTGGGCCGAAACACCGGGGAGCTGTTTTTT
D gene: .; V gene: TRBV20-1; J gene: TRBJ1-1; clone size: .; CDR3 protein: CSARVRDVWNTEAFF; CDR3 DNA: TGCAGTGCTAGAGTCAGGGACGTGTGGAACACTGAAGCTTTCTTT
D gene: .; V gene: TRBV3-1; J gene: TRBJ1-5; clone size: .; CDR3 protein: CASSPGGLHQPQHF; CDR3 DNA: TGTGCCAGCAGTCCTGGAGGCTTGCACCAGCCCCAGCATTTT
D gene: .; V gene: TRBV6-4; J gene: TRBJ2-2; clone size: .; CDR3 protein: CASSAHPTGELFF; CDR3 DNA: TGTGCCAGCAGTGCCCACCCCACCGGGGAGCTGTTTTTT
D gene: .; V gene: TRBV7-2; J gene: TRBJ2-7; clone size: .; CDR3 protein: CASSRDVTKQYF; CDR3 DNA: TGTGCCAGCAGCCGGGATGTTACGAAGCAGTACTTC